These 23 T cell receptor beta chains were sequenced from one sample in a study of T cell repertoires in cytomegalovirus infection. What these receptors recognize is not known. TCRdb fed the reads into MiXCR, producing one record per CDR3 protein. This sample carries 310,000 or so distinct CDR3 sequences, 20% to 25% of them seen once, and the ten largest clones take roughly 15%. The sample here was cultured PBMCs, taken from culture after CMV antigen stimulation. The receptors here all came from a human donor in good health (CMV status not recorded). Some clones in this sample may be carry-over from other donors' samples.

This clonotype showed up many times. The chain combines TRBV2 with TRBJ1-1; perhaps TRBD1 as D (5 bases). Per the germline V gene, CDR1 is SNHLY and CDR2 is FYNNEI. CDR3 length: 13 amino acids. The germline V and J ends were trimmed by 4 bases and 4 bases, with 10 bases remaining between them. The DNA for the CDR3 is TGTGCCAGCAGTGCGGGGGGGGGCACTGAAGCTTTCTTT. Translation gives CASSAGGGTEAFF.

The chain couples TRBV12-3 or TRBV12-4 to TRBJ2-1, with TRBD1 matching 10 bases. The CDR3 spans 15 residues. J gave up 6 bases and V 7 bases, and 9 bases lay outside the gene matches. The chain's CDR3 is CASIPGQGRFNEQFF. CDR3 nucleotides: TGTGCCAGCATTCCGGGACAGGGGAGGTTCAATGAGCAGTTCTTC.

This clonotype was seen only a few times. The chain employs TRBV25-1 and TRBJ1-6; 11 bases are a match to TRBD1. CDR3 size: 15 residues. Germline V lookup: CDR1 MGHDK, CDR2 SYGVNS. The V segment lost 2 bases and the J segment 7 bases; nucleotides outside the gene matches: 1. The CDR3, as DNA: TGTGCCAGCAGTGAAGGGGACAGGGGGAATTCACCCCTCCACTTT. Its translation: CASSEGDRGNSPLHF.

The chain links TRBV30 to TRBJ2-2, with D perhaps being TRBD1 or TRBD2 (5 bases each). Germline V CDR1 and CDR2: GTSNPN, SVGIG (reference sequence). V was shortened by 7 bases and J by 5 bases, with 17 bases between the two germline ends. The CDR3 contains 14 residues. The CDR3 sequence is CASLPGTGTGELFF. CDR3 nucleotides: TGTGCCTCCCTCCCCGGGACCGGGACCGGGGAGCTGTTTTTT.

This clonotype occurred a few times. This rearrangement joins TRBV27 to TRBJ1-6; D not certain. V gave up 0 bases and J gave up 12 bases, with 9 bases separating them. The length of the CDR3 is 13 residues. The germline V gene encodes CDR1 MNHEY and CDR2 SMNVEV (reference sequence). The CDR3 loop is CASSLSPREPLHF. In DNA form, the CDR3 reads TGTGCCAGCAGTTTATCCCCCCGTGAACCCCTCCACTTT.

V is TRBV19 and J is TRBJ2-7, with 12 bases matching TRBD1. This CDR3 is 14 amino acids long. The germline V gene encodes CDR1 LNHDA and CDR2 SQIVND (reference sequence). V gave up 8 bases and J gave up 5 bases; unmatched junction bases: 7. The CDR3 sequence: CASSPGQGAHEQYF. CDR3 nucleotides: TGTGCCAGTTCTCCGGGACAGGGGGCACACGAGCAGTACTTC.

V gene TRBV20-1 combines with J gene TRBJ1-1; the D is unclear. V lost 6 bases and J 3 bases, leaving 20 bases between the germline ends. Germline CDR1 reads DFQATT; CDR2 reads SNEGSKA (reference sequence). This CDR3 is 15 amino acids long. CDR3 region: CSARPPGLGDTEAFF. The CDR3 DNA reads as TGCAGTGCCCGTCCCCCCGGGTTAGGCGACACTGAAGCTTTCTTT.

This clonotype appeared a few times. The chain has TRBV5-1 and TRBJ2-5; TRBD1 might be the D (6 bases). The ends were cut back, 6 bases at V and 0 bases at J, with 12 bases in the middle. This CDR3 has 14 amino acids. Germline V gene sequence: CDR1 SGHRS, CDR2 YFSETQ. CDR3 residues: CASKPGTHQETQYF. CDR3 DNA sequence: TGCGCCAGCAAACCCGGGACACACCAAGAGACCCAGTACTTC.

The V call is TRBV28, the J call TRBJ1-2; 10 bases agree with TRBD1. This CDR3 has 12 amino acids. Germline V CDR1 and CDR2: MDHEN, SYDVKM. J lost 12 bases, V lost 2 bases, and 3 bases had no gene match. CDR3 sequence reads: CASSLGTGAHTF. As DNA, the CDR3 is TGTGCCAGCAGTTTAGGGACAGGGGCCCACACCTTC.

This clonotype occurred many times. The chain joins TRBV7-8 to TRBJ2-7, with a tentative D call TRBD2 (6 bases). CDR1 and CDR2 (germline): SGHVS, FQNEAQ. The CDR3 covers 12 residues. The chain's CDR3 is CVAGQTTYEQYV. The DNA of the CDR3 is TGTGTCGCGGGGCAGACGACCTACGAGCAGTACGTC.

The genes are TRBV5-6 and TRBJ2-7; D assignment may be TRBD1 or TRBD2 (5 bases each). Germline V lookup: CDR1 SGHDT, CDR2 YYEEEE. Trimming removed 3 bases from V and 3 bases from J, with 19 bases in between. CDR3 length equals 16 residues. The CDR3 here is CASSWGVTELSYEQYV. CDR3 bases: TGTGCCAGCAGCTGGGGAGTGACAGAGTTAAGCTACGAGCAGTACGTC.

CDR3 sequence: CASSLGPQREGYEQYV. The CDR3, as DNA: TGTGCCAGCAGCTTGGGTCCCCAGCGGGAGGGTTACGAGCAGTACGTC. The chain carries TRBV5-4 and TRBJ2-7; 10 bases map to TRBD2. The germline V gene has CDR1 SGHNT and CDR2 YYREEE (reference sequence). The CDR3 loop spans 16 amino acids. With 0 bases clipped from V and 4 bases from J, the junction kept 7 bases outside the gene matches.

This clonotype has more than one count but fewer than ten. The chain has TRBV12-3 or TRBV12-4 and TRBJ1-2, with D unclear. CDR3 length: 14 amino acids. The germline V and J ends were trimmed by 3 bases and 0 bases, with 8 bases remaining between them. CDR3 amino acids: CASSFGRTNYGYTF. In nucleotides, the CDR3 is TGTGCCAGCAGTTTCGGGAGAACTAACTATGGCTACACCTTC.

This clonotype was observed a few times. V and J are TRBV7-9 and TRBJ1-2, with 7 bases identical to TRBD1. Germline V gene lookup returns CDR1 SEHNR and CDR2 FQNEAQ (reference sequence). The CDR3 runs to 14 residues. The V and J ends lost 1 base and 7 bases, in that order; junction bases with no gene match: 6. This CDR3 is CASSLGGTDIGYTF. CDR3 sequence (DNA): TGTGCCAGCAGCTTAGGAGGGACAGACATTGGCTACACCTTC.

The table lists this clonotype with a few counts. The V call is TRBV6-2 or TRBV6-3, the J call TRBJ1-6, with D possibly being TRBD1 (5 bases). The germline V gene encodes CDR1 MNHEY and CDR2 SVGEGT. The V end lost 8 bases, the J end lost 8 bases, and 13 bases lay between the germline ends. CDR3 size: 13 residues. CDR3 region: CASGFRADSPLHF. The CDR3 DNA sequence: TGTGCCAGCGGTTTCAGGGCGGATTCACCCCTCCACTTT.

The J gene is TRBJ1-5, the V gene TRBV19; 9 positions agree with TRBD1. Unmatched junction bases numbered 2, after V lost 6 bases and J lost 5 bases. CDR1 LNHDA and CDR2 SQIVND come from the germline V gene (reference sequence). This CDR3 is built from 13 residues. The CDR3 here is CASRDRGHQPQHF. As DNA, the CDR3 is TGTGCCAGTAGGGACAGGGGACATCAGCCCCAGCATTTT.

CDR3 bases: TGTGCCAGTAGTATGACTGCCGGGCACGAGCAGTACTTC. It encodes CASSMTAGHEQYF. The rearrangement links TRBV19 to TRBJ2-7; D call uncertain. The CDR3 sequence is 13 residues long. Germline V gene sequence: CDR1 LNHDA, CDR2 SQIVND (reference sequence). Trimming shortened V by 3 bases and J by 5 bases, and 11 bases separated the two germline ends. Full variable domain (outside the CDR3, taken from reference TRBV19 and TRBJ2-7): DGGITQSPKYLFRKEGQNVTLSCEQNLNHDAMYWYRQDPGQGLRLIYYSQIVNDFQKGDIAEGYSVSREKKESFPLTVTSAQKNPTAFYLCASSMTAGHEQYFGPGTRLTVT.

This clonotype has more than one count but fewer than ten. The J gene is TRBJ2-3, the V gene TRBV7-2; TRBD1 might be the D (6 bases). Per the germline V gene, CDR1 is SGHTA and CDR2 is FQGNSA. The CDR3 runs to 14 residues. V lost 5 bases and J lost 4, with 13 bases in between. The CDR3 spells CASSKRRQADTQYF. The CDR3 coding sequence is TGTGCCAGCAGCAAACGTCGACAGGCAGATACGCAGTATTTT.

The J gene is TRBJ2-7, the V gene TRBV7-2, with TRBD2 as a possible D gene (6 bases). The CDR3 contains 13 residues. CDR1 is SGHTA and CDR2 is FQGNSA in the germline V gene. V lost 8 bases and J 7 bases, leaving 18 bases between the germline ends. CDR3 protein: CASSGSGVGEQYV. For the CDR3, the DNA is TGTGCCAGCTCGGGGTCGGGAGTGGGGGAGCAGTACGTC.

This clonotype was counted between two and nine times. The chain uses TRBV20-1 and TRBJ2-1; maybe TRBD1 (5 bases). Germline CDR1 reads DFQATT; CDR2 reads SNEGSKA (reference sequence). V lost 5 bases, J lost 1 base, and 15 bases lay in between. There are 15 residues in the CDR3. The CDR3 region is CSAERVRGSYNEQFF. In nucleotides, the CDR3 is TGCAGTGCTGAGAGAGTTAGGGGATCCTACAATGAGCAGTTCTTC.

This clonotype was picked up many times. This sequence joins TRBV7-8 and TRBJ1-1, with TRBD1 identical over 8 bases. V lost 3 bases and J lost 3; bases outside the gene matches: 6. The CDR3 contains 15 residues. The germline gives CDR1 SGHVS, CDR2 FQNEAQ. For the CDR3, the DNA is TGTGCCAGCAGCTTCCCCCCGACAGGGGACACTGAAGCTTTCTTT. This gives the protein CASSFPPTGDTEAFF.

The chain is built from TRBV11-3 and TRBJ2-2; possible D gene TRBD1, 6 bases. The CDR3 has 14 residues. Trimming removed 1 base from V and 5 bases from J, with 8 bases in between. Germline values: CDR1 SGHNT, CDR2 YENEEA. CDR3 in DNA: TGTGCCAGCAGCTTAGTTGGGACAACCGGGGAGCTGTTTTTT. Protein product: CASSLVGTTGELFF.

The rearrangement links TRBV5-1 to TRBJ2-7, with TRBD2 identical over 7 bases. The CDR3 has 16 residues. V dropped 4 bases and J dropped 2; count of bases not matched to a gene: 12. Germline loops: CDR1 SGHRS, CDR2 YFSETQ. The CDR3 is CASSVDPGGRPYEQYF. In DNA, the CDR3 is TGCGCCAGCAGCGTGGACCCGGGGGGTAGACCCTACGAGCAGTACTTC.